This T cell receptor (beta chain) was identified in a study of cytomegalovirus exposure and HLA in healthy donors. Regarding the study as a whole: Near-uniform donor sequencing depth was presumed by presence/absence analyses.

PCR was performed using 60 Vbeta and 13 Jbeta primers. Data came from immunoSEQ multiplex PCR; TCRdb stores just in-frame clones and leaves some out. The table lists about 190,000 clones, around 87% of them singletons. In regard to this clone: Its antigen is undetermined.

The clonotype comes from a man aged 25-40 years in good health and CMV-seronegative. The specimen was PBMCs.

The CDR3 here is CASSVGTSQETQYF. CDR3 DNA sequence: TGTGCCAGCAGCGTAGGGACTTCTCAAGAGACCCAGTACTTC. The chain links TRBV9 to TRBJ2-5; TRBD2 might be the D (5 bases). V lost 0 bases and J 2 bases, leaving 8 bases between the germline ends. Germline CDR1 and CDR2: SGDLS and YYNGEE. The CDR3 sequence is 14 residues long.